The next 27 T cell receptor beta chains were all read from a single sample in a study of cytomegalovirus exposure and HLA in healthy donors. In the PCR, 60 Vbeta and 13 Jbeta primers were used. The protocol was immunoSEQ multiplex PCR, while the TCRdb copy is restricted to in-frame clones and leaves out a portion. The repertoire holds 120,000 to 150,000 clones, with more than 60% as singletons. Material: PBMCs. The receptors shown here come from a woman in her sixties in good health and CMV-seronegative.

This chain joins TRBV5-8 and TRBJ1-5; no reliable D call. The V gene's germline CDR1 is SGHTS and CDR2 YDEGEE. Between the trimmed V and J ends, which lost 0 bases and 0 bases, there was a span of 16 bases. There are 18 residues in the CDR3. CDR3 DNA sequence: TGTGCCAGCAGCTTGGCGGTGACACAACTTTATAGCAATCAGCCCCAGCATTTT. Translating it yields CASSLAVTQLYSNQPQHF.

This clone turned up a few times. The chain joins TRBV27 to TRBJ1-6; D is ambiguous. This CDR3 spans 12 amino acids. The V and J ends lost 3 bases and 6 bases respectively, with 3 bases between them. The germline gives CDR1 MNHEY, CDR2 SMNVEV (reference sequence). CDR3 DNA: TGTGCCAGCAGTTTTCGTAATTCACCCCTCCACTTT. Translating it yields CASSFRNSPLHF.

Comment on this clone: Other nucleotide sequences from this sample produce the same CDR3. CDR3 DNA sequence: TGCGCCAGCAGCTTGGGGGGACAGGGTCGATCACCCCTCCACTTT. Residues: CASSLGGQGRSPLHF. The chain is built from TRBV5-1 and TRBJ1-6; 9 bases align to TRBD1. CDR3 length: 15 amino acids. With V trimmed by 0 bases and J by 10 bases, 5 bases remained unmatched. Germline V gives CDR1 SGHRS, CDR2 YFSETQ.

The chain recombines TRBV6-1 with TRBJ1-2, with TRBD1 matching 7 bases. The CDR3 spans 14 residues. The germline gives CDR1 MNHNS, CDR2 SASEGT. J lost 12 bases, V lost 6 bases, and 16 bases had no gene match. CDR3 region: CASSLGDRRLGHTF. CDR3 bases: TGTGCCAGCAGCTTAGGGGACAGACGCCTGGGTCACACCTTC.

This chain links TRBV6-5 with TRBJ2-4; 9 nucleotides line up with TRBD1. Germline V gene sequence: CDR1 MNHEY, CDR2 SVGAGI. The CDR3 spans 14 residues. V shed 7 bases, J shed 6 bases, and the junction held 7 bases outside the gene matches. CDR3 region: CASIPGQGRNIQYF. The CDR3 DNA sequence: TGTGCCAGCATTCCAGGACAGGGGAGAAACATTCAGTACTTC.

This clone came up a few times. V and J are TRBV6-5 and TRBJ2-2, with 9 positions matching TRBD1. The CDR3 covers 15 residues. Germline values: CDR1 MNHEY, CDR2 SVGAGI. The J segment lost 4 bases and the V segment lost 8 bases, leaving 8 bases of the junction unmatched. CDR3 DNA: TGTGCCAGCCATTACAGGGGGCTTGGCACCGGGGAGCTGTTTTTT. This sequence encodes CASHYRGLGTGELFF.

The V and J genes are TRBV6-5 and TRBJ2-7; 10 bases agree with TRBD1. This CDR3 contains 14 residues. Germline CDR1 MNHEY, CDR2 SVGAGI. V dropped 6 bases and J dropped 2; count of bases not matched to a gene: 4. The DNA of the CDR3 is TGTGCCAGCAGAATGACAGGGGGCCCCTACGAGCAGTACTTC. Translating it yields CASRMTGGPYEQYF.

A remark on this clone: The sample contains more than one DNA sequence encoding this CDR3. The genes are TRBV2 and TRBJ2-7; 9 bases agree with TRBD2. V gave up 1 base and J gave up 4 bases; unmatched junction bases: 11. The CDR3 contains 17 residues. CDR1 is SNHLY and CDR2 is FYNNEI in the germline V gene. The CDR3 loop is CASSEGPGLSGGYEQYF. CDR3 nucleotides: TGTGCCAGCAGTGAAGGGCCTGGTCTGAGCGGGGGGTACGAGCAGTACTTC.

The chain's CDR3 is CATSEGGRGQNQPQHF. In DNA, the CDR3 is TGTGCCACCTCCGAGGGGGGCAGGGGGCAAAATCAGCCCCAGCATTTT. The chain couples TRBV15 to TRBJ1-5; 8 bases are a match to TRBD1. The germline gives CDR1 LNHNV, CDR2 YYDKDF (reference sequence). V was clipped by 8 bases and J by 4 bases; unmatched bases: 13. The CDR3 consists of 16 residues. The full variable domain, its missing parts supplied by reference TRBV15 and TRBJ1-5, is DAMVIQNPRYQVTQFGKPVTLSCSQTLNHNVMYWYQQKSSQAPKLLFHYYDKDFNNEADTPDNFQSRRPNTSFCFLDIRSPGLGDTAMYLCATSEGGRGQNQPQHFGDGTRLSIL.

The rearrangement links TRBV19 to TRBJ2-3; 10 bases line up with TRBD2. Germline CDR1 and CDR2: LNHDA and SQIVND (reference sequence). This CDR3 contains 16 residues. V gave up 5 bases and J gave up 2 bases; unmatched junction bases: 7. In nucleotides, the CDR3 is TGTGCCAGTAGTTCCTTTAGCGGGGGGACCACAGATACGCAGTATTTT. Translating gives CASSSFSGGTTDTQYF.

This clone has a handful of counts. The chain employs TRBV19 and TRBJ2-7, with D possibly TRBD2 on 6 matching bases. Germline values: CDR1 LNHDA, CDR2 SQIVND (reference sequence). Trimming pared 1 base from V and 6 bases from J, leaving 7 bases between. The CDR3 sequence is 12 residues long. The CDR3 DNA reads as TGTGCCAGTAGTATAGTCGGGGGCGAGCAGTACTTC. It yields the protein CASSIVGGEQYF.

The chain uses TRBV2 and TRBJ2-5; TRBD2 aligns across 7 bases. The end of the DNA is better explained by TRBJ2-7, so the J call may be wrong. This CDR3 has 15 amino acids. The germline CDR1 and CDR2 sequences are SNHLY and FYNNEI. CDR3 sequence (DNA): TGTGCCAGCAGTGAGGGGACTATCAGCTCCTACGAGCAGTACTTC. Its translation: CASSEGTISSYEQYF.

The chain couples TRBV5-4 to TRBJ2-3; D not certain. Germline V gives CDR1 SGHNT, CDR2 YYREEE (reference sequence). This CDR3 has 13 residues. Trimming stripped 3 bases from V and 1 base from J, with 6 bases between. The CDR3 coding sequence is TGTGCCAGCAGCTCTGGAGGCACAGATACGCAGTATTTT. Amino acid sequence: CASSSGGTDTQYF. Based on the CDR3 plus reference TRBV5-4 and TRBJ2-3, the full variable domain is ETGVTQSPTHLIKTRGQQVTLRCSSQSGHNTVSWYQQALGQGPQFIFQYYREEENGRGNFPPRFSGLQFPNYSSELNVNALELDDSALYLCASSSGGTDTQYFGPGTRLTVL.

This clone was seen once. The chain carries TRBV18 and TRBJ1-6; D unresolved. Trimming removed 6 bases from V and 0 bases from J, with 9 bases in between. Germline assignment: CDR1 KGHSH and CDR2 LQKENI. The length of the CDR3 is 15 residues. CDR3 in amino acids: CASSAGGSYNSPLHF. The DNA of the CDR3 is TGTGCCAGCTCGGCGGGAGGCTCCTATAATTCACCCCTCCACTTT.

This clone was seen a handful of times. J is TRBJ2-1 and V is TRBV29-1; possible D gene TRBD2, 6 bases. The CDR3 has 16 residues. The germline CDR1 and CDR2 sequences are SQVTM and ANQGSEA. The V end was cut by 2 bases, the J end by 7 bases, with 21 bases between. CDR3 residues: CSVERWGGTRGNEQFF. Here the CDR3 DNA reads TGCAGCGTTGAACGGTGGGGCGGGACGCGGGGAAATGAGCAGTTCTTC.

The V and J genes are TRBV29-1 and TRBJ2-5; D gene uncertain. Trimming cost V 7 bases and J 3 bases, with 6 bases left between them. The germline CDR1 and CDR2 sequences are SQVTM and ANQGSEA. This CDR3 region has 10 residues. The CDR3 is CSAGEETQYF. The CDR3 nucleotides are TGCAGCGCCGGAGAAGAGACCCAGTACTTC. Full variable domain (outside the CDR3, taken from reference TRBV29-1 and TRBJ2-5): SAVISQKPSRDICQRGTSLTIQCQVDSQVTMMFWYRQQPGQSLTLIATANQGSEATYESGFVIDKFPISRPNLTFSTLTVSNMSPEDSSIYLCSAGEETQYFGPGTRLLVL.

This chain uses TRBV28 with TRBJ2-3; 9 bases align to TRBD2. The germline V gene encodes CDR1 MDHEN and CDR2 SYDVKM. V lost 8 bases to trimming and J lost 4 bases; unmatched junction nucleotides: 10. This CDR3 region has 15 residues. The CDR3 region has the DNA TGTGCCAGCCGTCTAGCGGGATTATTATCAGATACGCAGTATTTT. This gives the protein CASRLAGLLSDTQYF.

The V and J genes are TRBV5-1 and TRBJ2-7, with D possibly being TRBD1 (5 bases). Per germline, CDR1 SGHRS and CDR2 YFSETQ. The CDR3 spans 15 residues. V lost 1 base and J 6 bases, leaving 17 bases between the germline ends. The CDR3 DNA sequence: TGCGCCAGCAGCTTGAGGGCAGGGAAAACGGGCGAGCAGTACTTC. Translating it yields CASSLRAGKTGEQYF.

CDR3 residues: CASSAGTLSSYEQYF. CDR3 DNA sequence: TGTGCCAGCAGCGCCGGGACTTTGAGCTCCTACGAGCAGTACTTC. The chain couples TRBV5-4 to TRBJ2-7, with D perhaps matching TRBD2 (6 bases). Deletions cut 4 bases from V and 0 bases from J, with 14 bases between. Germline V gives CDR1 SGHNT, CDR2 YYREEE (reference sequence). This CDR3 has 15 amino acids.

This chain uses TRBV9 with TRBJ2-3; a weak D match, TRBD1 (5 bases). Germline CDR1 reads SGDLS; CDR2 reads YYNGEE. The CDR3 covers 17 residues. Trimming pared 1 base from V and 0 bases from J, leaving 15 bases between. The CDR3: CASSVRQGSRSTDTQYF. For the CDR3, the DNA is TGTGCCAGCAGCGTACGGCAGGGCTCTAGAAGCACAGATACGCAGTATTTT.

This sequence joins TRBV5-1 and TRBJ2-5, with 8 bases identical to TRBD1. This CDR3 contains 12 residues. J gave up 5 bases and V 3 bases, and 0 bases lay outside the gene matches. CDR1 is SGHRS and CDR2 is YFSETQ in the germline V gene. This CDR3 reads CASSWDRETQYF. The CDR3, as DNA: TGCGCCAGCAGCTGGGACAGGGAGACCCAGTACTTC. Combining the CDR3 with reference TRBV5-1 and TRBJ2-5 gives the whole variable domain KAGVTQTPRYLIKTRGQQVTLSCSPISGHRSVSWYQQTPGQGLQFLFEYFSETQRNKGNFPGRFSGRQFSNSRSEMNVSTLELGDSALYLCASSWDRETQYFGPGTRLLVL.

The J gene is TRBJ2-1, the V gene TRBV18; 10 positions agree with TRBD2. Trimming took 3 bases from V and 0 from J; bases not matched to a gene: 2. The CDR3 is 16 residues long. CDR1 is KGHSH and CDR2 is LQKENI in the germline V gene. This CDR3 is CASSPASGSSYNEQFF. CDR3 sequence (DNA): TGTGCCAGCTCACCGGCTAGCGGGAGCTCCTACAATGAGCAGTTCTTC.

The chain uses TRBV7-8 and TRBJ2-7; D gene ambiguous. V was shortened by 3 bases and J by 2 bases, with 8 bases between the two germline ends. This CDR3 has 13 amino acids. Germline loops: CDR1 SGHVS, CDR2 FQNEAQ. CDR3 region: CASSFRPAYEQYF. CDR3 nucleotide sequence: TGTGCCAGCAGCTTCAGGCCAGCCTACGAGCAGTACTTC.

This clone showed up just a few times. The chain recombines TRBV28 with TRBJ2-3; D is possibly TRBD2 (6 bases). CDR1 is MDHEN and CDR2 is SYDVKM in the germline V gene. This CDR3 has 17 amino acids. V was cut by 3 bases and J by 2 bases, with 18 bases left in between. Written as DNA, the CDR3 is TGTGCCAGCAGTTTTTTAGGTTTTAGCGGTGCCACAGATACGCAGTATTTT. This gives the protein CASSFLGFSGATDTQYF.

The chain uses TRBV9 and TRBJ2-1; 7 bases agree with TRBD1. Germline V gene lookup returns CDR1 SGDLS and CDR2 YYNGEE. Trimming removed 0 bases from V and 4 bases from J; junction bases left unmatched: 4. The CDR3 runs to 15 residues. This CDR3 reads CASSVAWTGYNEQFF. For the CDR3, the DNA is TGTGCCAGCAGCGTAGCCTGGACAGGATACAATGAGCAGTTCTTC.

CDR3 sequence (DNA): TGTGCCAGCAGCTCGGGACAGGGTTGGGAGACCCAGTACTTC. Protein: CASSSGQGWETQYF. This chain uses TRBV6-1 with TRBJ2-5; TRBD1 matches at 9 bases. Germline CDR1 is MNHNS and CDR2 is SASEGT. Unmatched junction bases numbered 7, after V lost 6 bases and J lost 5 bases. This CDR3 has 14 amino acids.

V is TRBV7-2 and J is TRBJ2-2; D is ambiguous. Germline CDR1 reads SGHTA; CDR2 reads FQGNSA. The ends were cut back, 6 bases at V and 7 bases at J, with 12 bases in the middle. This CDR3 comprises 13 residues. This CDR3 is CASSKKRGGELFF. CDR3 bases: TGTGCCAGCAGTAAAAAACGAGGCGGGGAGCTGTTTTTT.